This entry lists 26 T cell receptor beta chains sequenced from one sample in a study of patients and donors after allogeneic stem cell transplantation. MiXCR, run by TCRdb on the RT-PCR reads, gives a single entry per CDR3 protein. This repertoire shows over 150,000 distinct CDR3 sequences, around 28% found once; its top ten account for about 3%. Sequencing was done on a sample of blood, either unsorted or a sorted T cell fraction (not recorded which). The receptor set was obtained from a human donor who was either an allogeneic HSCT recipient or a stem cell or donor lymphocyte infusion donor (not recorded which). It is not recorded whose cells these are; they may come from a transplant donor.

The sample holds a few counts of this clonotype. The chain is built from TRBV27 and TRBJ2-7, with a possible D match to TRBD1 (6 bases). Germline V gene sequence: CDR1 MNHEY, CDR2 SMNVEV (reference sequence). CDR3 size: 13 residues. V was pared by 2 bases and J by 2 bases, with 7 bases between. The CDR3 spells CASSLQGTYEQYF. As DNA, the CDR3 is TGTGCCAGCAGTTTACAGGGGACCTACGAGCAGTACTTC.

The chain joins TRBV7-6 to TRBJ1-3; D remains ambiguous. Germline V gene data show CDR1 as SGHVS and CDR2 as FNYEAQ. The germline V and J ends were trimmed by 2 bases and 2 bases, with 10 bases remaining between them. The CDR3 sequence is 15 residues long. The CDR3 spells CASSLMGSTGNTIYF. The CDR3 nucleotides are TGTGCCAGCAGCTTAATGGGGAGTACTGGAAACACCATATATTTT. The entire variable domain, with the rest obtained from reference TRBV7-6 and TRBJ1-3, is as follows: GAGVSQSPRYKVTKRGQDVALRCDPISGHVSLYWYRQALGQGPEFLTYFNYEAQQDKSGLPNDRFSAERPEGSISTLTIQRTEQRDSAMYRCASSLMGSTGNTIYFGEGSWLTVV.

The V and J genes are TRBV19 and TRBJ1-5, with a weak D call TRBD1 (5 bases). The germline V gene encodes CDR1 LNHDA and CDR2 SQIVND (reference sequence). The CDR3 has 15 amino acids. The germline V and J ends were trimmed by 3 bases and 5 bases, with 14 bases remaining between them. The CDR3 sequence: CASSISGAEHQPQHF. CDR3 sequence (DNA): TGTGCCAGTAGTATCTCTGGGGCGGAACATCAGCCCCAGCATTTT.

The chain has TRBV29-1 and TRBJ2-7; 8 bases map to TRBD1. CDR3 length: 13 amino acids. V lost 5 bases and J lost 5; bases outside the gene matches: 8. Germline V lookup: CDR1 SQVTM, CDR2 ANQGSEA. The CDR3, as DNA: TGCAGCGTTTGTGGACAGGGAGCGAACGAGCAGTACTTC. Residues: CSVCGQGANEQYF.

The rearrangement links TRBV12-3 or TRBV12-4 to TRBJ2-2, with D perhaps assigned TRBD1 or TRBD2 (5 bases each). The CDR3 runs 14 residues. Trimming took 6 bases from V and 8 from J, leaving 16 bases between them. CDR3 bases: TGTGCCAGCAGAGGCCCCCAGAGGGGTGGGGAGCTGTTTTTT. It translates to CASRGPQRGGELFF.

This clonotype was counted only a few times. As DNA, the CDR3 is TGTGCCAGCTCCGACCAGAAGAGAGGGGAAAAACTGTTTTTT. Protein product: CASSDQKRGEKLFF. The chain carries TRBV18 and TRBJ1-4; no definite D call. CDR1 KGHSH and CDR2 LQKENI come from the germline V gene. This CDR3 spans 14 amino acids. Between the trimmed V and J ends, which lost 6 bases and 8 bases, there was a span of 16 bases.

The rearrangement links TRBV18 to TRBJ1-5; D gene unclear. Germline V gives CDR1 KGHSH, CDR2 LQKENI. CDR3 size: 14 residues. The V end lost 5 bases, the J end lost 0 bases, and 8 bases lay between the germline ends. In DNA form, the CDR3 reads TGTGCCAGCTCAGTGTCAGATAGCAATCAGCCCCAGCATTTT. It translates to CASSVSDSNQPQHF.

The DNA for the CDR3 is TGTGCCAGCAGTTTTTTGGGCTATGGCTACACCTTC. It is translated as CASSFLGYGYTF. V is TRBV12-3 or TRBV12-4 and J is TRBJ1-2, with unresolved D. The CDR3 spans 12 residues. Trimming left V 3 bases short and J 4 bases short, with 6 bases between.

This chain uses TRBV29-1 with TRBJ2-4; no clear D gene. The CDR3 loop spans 12 amino acids. The germline V and J ends were trimmed by 5 bases and 9 bases, with 14 bases remaining between them. Germline V gene lookup returns CDR1 SQVTM and CDR2 ANQGSEA. The DNA for the CDR3 is TGCAGCGTTATAGCAGTCTATGGCATTCAGTACTTC. It codes for CSVIAVYGIQYF.

The chain carries TRBV7-2 and TRBJ1-2, with D possibly TRBD1 on 5 matching bases. V was cut by 1 base and J by 2 bases, with 14 bases left in between. The CDR3 is made up of 16 amino acids. Germline V gene sequence: CDR1 SGHTA, CDR2 FQGNSA. This CDR3 reads CASSLGPYTGNYGYTF. CDR3 sequence (DNA): TGTGCCAGCAGCTTAGGCCCCTATACAGGAAACTATGGCTACACCTTC.

This clonotype was observed a few times. The chain recombines TRBV20-1 with TRBJ2-4, with D possibly TRBD1 on 7 matching bases. Trimming cost V 3 bases and J 7 bases, with 16 bases left between them. CDR1 and CDR2 (germline): DFQATT, SNEGSKA (reference sequence). CDR3 length equals 14 residues. CDR3 loop: CSAREGDSLNIQYF. The CDR3 region has the DNA TGCAGTGCTAGGGAGGGGGACAGTCTCAACATTCAGTACTTC.

The chain is built from TRBV11-2 and TRBJ2-3; D is perhaps TRBD2 (6 bases). V lost 7 bases, J lost 2 bases, and 16 bases lay in between. Germline V gene data show CDR1 as SGHAT and CDR2 as FQNNGV. This CDR3 is built from 15 residues. The CDR3 bases are TGTGCCAGCACCCTAAGGGACTTTTTCACAGATACGCAGTATTTT. It encodes CASTLRDFFTDTQYF.

The J gene is TRBJ2-7, the V gene TRBV6-2 or TRBV6-3; 9 nucleotides align to TRBD2. The V gene end was trimmed by 6 bases and the J gene end by 5 bases; junction bases not matched to a gene: 5. CDR3 length: 13 residues. Germline CDR1 is MNHEY and CDR2 is SVGEGT. The CDR3 loop is CASSFSGSNEQYF. The CDR3 DNA is TGTGCCAGCAGCTTTAGCGGGAGTAACGAGCAGTACTTC.

There are a few counts of this clonotype. The rearrangement joins TRBV5-1 to TRBJ2-1, with D possibly matching TRBD2 (6 bases). The CDR3 consists of 14 residues. The V and J ends lost 1 base and 5 bases respectively, with 10 bases between them. Germline assignment: CDR1 SGHRS and CDR2 YFSETQ. This chain's CDR3 is CASSLWDLHNEQFF. The CDR3 region has the DNA TGCGCCAGCAGCTTGTGGGACTTACACAATGAGCAGTTCTTC.

The genes are TRBV21-1 and TRBJ2-1; the D call of TRBD1 is as the table states it, not checked on the DNA. TRBV21-1 is given as a pseudogene. The CDR3 is made up of 16 amino acids. CDR3 sequence (DNA): TGTGCCAGCAGCAAAGGGGTCCCGAGGAGGTACAATGAGCAGTTCTTC. Translated, it gives CASSKGVPRRYNEQFF.

The rearrangement joins TRBV20-1 to TRBJ1-5; D perhaps matches TRBD1 (6 bases). Germline CDR1 reads DFQATT; CDR2 reads SNEGSKA (reference sequence). The CDR3 totals 14 residues. V lost 8 bases, J lost 4 bases, and 18 bases lay in between. The CDR3 DNA sequence: TGCAGTTCCTCCAGGGGACACTCTAATCAGCCCCAGCATTTT. Encoded protein: CSSSRGHSNQPQHF.

The table lists this clonotype with a few counts. V gene TRBV9 combines with J gene TRBJ1-6; D is uncertain. Deletions cut 4 bases from V and 0 bases from J, with 8 bases between. The CDR3 totals 15 residues. Germline V gives CDR1 SGDLS, CDR2 YYNGEE. The CDR3 region has the DNA TGTGCCAGCAGCTCCAAGAGCTCCTATAATTCACCCCTCCACTTT. It codes for CASSSKSSYNSPLHF.

Only a few counts were recorded for this clonotype. The chain is built from TRBV14 and TRBJ2-2; TRBD2 is a possible D gene (5 bases). The CDR3 runs 16 residues. CDR1 is SGHDN, CDR2 FVKESK, per germline. V was pared by 4 bases and J by 4 bases, with 16 bases between. DNA of the CDR3: TGTGCCAGCAGCCCCTTAATGAGGGCGGGCACCGGGGAGCTGTTTTTT. Amino acids: CASSPLMRAGTGELFF.

J is TRBJ2-1 and V is TRBV18; 12 bases agree with TRBD2. CDR3 size: 16 residues. The junction had 1 base not matched to a gene; V was cut back by 2 bases and J by 2 bases. Per germline, CDR1 KGHSH and CDR2 LQKENI. The CDR3 is CASSPRTSGTYNEQFF. CDR3 in DNA: TGTGCCAGCTCACCAAGGACTAGCGGGACCTACAATGAGCAGTTCTTC.

This clonotype was observed a few times. CDR3 protein: CASSPAEFRRETQYF. CDR3 bases: TGTGCCAGCAGCCCGGCGGAATTTCGCAGGGAGACCCAGTACTTC. This chain connects TRBV27 to TRBJ2-5, with no clear D. Trimming removed 6 bases from V and 5 bases from J, with 19 bases in between. CDR1 and CDR2 from the germline V gene are MNHEY and SMNVEV (reference sequence). This CDR3 region has 15 residues.

The chain uses TRBV20-1 and TRBJ2-7, with D tentatively TRBD1 or TRBD2 (6 bases each). The ends were cut back, 1 base at V and 3 bases at J, with 13 bases in the middle. Germline CDR1 DFQATT, CDR2 SNEGSKA (reference sequence). The CDR3 totals 14 residues. The CDR3 loop is CSARAGGGNYEQYF. CDR3 DNA sequence: TGCAGTGCTAGAGCCGGGGGCGGGAACTACGAGCAGTACTTC.

This clonotype has only one observation. The chain combines TRBV20-1 with TRBJ2-7; 9 bases are shared with TRBD2. Germline loops: CDR1 DFQATT, CDR2 SNEGSKA (reference sequence). The CDR3 totals 16 residues. This CDR3 is CSQAGTALAGAYEQYF. The CDR3 region has the DNA TGCAGCCAAGCGGGGACAGCACTAGCGGGTGCCTACGAGCAGTACTTC.

V usage is TRBV4-3 and J usage is TRBJ2-7, with 11 bases identical to TRBD2. This CDR3 has 17 amino acids. Germline CDR1 reads LGHNA; CDR2 reads YSLEER. Losses at the gene ends were 1 base for V and 2 bases for J; bases not matched to a gene: 7. The CDR3 spells CASSQGLTSGATYEQYF. CDR3 in DNA: TGCGCCAGCAGCCAAGGGCTGACTAGCGGGGCAACCTACGAGCAGTACTTC.

The chain employs TRBV12-3 or TRBV12-4 and TRBJ2-5; D is perhaps TRBD1 (5 bases). V dropped 10 bases and J dropped 2 bases, with 14 bases sitting between them. This CDR3 has 13 amino acids. CDR3 bases: TGTGCCACCAAGATACAGGAGCAAGAGACCCAGTACTTC. Protein: CATKIQEQETQYF.

A few counts support this clonotype. V usage is TRBV25-1 and J usage is TRBJ1-2; D is undetermined. Deletions cut 1 base from V and 4 bases from J, with 13 bases between. The CDR3 consists of 15 residues. Germline CDR1 and CDR2: MGHDK and SYGVNS. The CDR3 here is CASSESHSGGYGYTF. The CDR3 coding sequence is TGTGCCAGCAGTGAATCACACTCTGGTGGCTATGGCTACACCTTC.

The V call is TRBV21-1, the J call TRBJ2-7; TRBD2, the table's D call, was not compared with the DNA. TRBV21-1 is termed a pseudogene. CDR3 size: 14 residues. DNA for the CDR3: TGTGCCAGCCTTTGGCGGGGGAGCTCCTACGAGCAGTACTTC. Translated, it gives CASLWRGSSYEQYF.